One and the same sample provided the 7 T cell receptor beta chains below, sequenced in a study of blood T cell repertoires in COVID-19. Assay: immunoSEQ multiplex PCR; the TCRdb copy retains only in-frame clones and omits some. The sample holds a few hundred thousand clones, 88% seen once. The source material was peripheral blood. These receptors originate from a woman aged 25 to 39 with COVID-19, enrolled during active disease.

V and J are TRBV2 and TRBJ1-5, with 9 bases matching TRBD1. The V segment lost 6 bases and the J segment 7 bases; nucleotides outside the gene matches: 10. Germline CDR1 is SNHLY and CDR2 is FYNNEI. This CDR3 is built from 15 residues. In DNA, the CDR3 is TGTGCCAGCAGCGACCTAGGACAGGGGATCCAGCCCCAGCATTTT. This codes for CASSDLGQGIQPQHF.

The CDR3 is CASSLRSGGTLTDTQYF. CDR3 nucleotides: TGTGCCAGCAGCTTAAGGAGCGGGGGGACACTCACAGATACGCAGTATTTT. This chain links TRBV7-2 with TRBJ2-3; 9 positions agree with TRBD2. The V gene end was trimmed by 2 bases and the J gene end by 2 bases; junction bases not matched to a gene: 8. This CDR3 is 17 amino acids long. CDR1 is SGHTA and CDR2 is FQGNSA in the germline V gene.

The CDR3 region is CASTESAFQETQYF. In DNA form, the CDR3 reads TGTGCCAGTACTGAGAGTGCGTTCCAAGAGACCCAGTACTTC. The chain couples TRBV19 to TRBJ2-5; D remains unclear. The V gene's germline CDR1 is LNHDA and CDR2 SQIVND (reference sequence). This CDR3 spans 14 amino acids. Trimming left V 7 bases short and J 1 base short, with 13 bases between.

The rearrangement links TRBV13 to TRBJ2-5; 11 bases are a match to TRBD2. Trimming took 5 bases from V and 7 from J; bases not matched to a gene: 12. The CDR3 length is 16 residues. In germline, CDR1 is PRHDT, CDR2 FYEKMQ (reference sequence). CDR3 loop: CASSPGTSGLLTTQYF. DNA for the CDR3: TGTGCCAGCAGCCCCGGGACTAGCGGCCTCTTGACGACCCAGTACTTC.

This chain links TRBV18 with TRBJ2-1; 8 nucleotides align to TRBD2. Losses at the gene ends were 3 bases for V and 2 bases for J; bases not matched to a gene: 9. This CDR3 is built from 17 residues. Germline V gives CDR1 KGHSH, CDR2 LQKENI. The CDR3 nucleotides read TGTGCCAGCTCACCTGCTCTTCAGCGGGGGACCTACAATGAGCAGTTCTTC. Its protein is CASSPALQRGTYNEQFF.

The rearrangement uses TRBV7-2 and TRBJ1-6, with TRBD1 matching 11 bases. The V gene end was trimmed by 7 bases and the J gene end by 7 bases; junction bases not matched to a gene: 9. This CDR3 region has 16 residues. CDR1 is SGHTA, CDR2 FQGNSA, per germline. CDR3 protein: CASKVVGTGGNSPLHF. Here the CDR3 DNA reads TGTGCCAGCAAGGTGGTCGGGACAGGGGGAAATTCACCCCTCCACTTT.

The J gene is TRBJ1-2, the V gene TRBV27, with 8 bases matching TRBD1. The CDR3 spans 15 residues. Losses at the gene ends were 6 bases for V and 2 bases for J; bases not matched to a gene: 8. CDR1 is MNHEY and CDR2 is SMNVEV in the germline V gene (reference sequence). The CDR3 loop reads CASSPWDRTNYGYTF. CDR3 DNA: TGTGCCAGCAGCCCCTGGGACAGGACGAACTATGGCTACACCTTC.